This T cell receptor beta chain is drawn from a study of cytomegalovirus exposure and HLA in healthy donors. Sequencing was performed with immunoSEQ multiplex PCR; in TCRdb, only in-frame clones are kept and a portion is missing. The data show about 66,000 clones, approximately 96% seen once. Findings and caveats of the study: First-cohort TCR clusters were later found to tend to co-occur in the 120 or so validation repertoires. The authors enumerated under 200 TCR beta chains as linked to cytomegalovirus. Rare sequences made up most TCRs, while some public TCRs were found in many donors.

About this clone itself: The antigen is undetermined.

This TCR came from a woman in her late teens or twenties in good health and CMV-seropositive. Sequenced input: PBMCs.

CDR3 sequence: CASSVDRESLLAVYF. CDR3 nucleotides: TGTGCCAGCAGCGTGGACAGGGAATCTTTGCTAGCGGTGTACTTC. This chain links TRBV7-9 with TRBJ2-7; TRBD1 might be the D (8 bases). The ends were cut back, 5 bases at V and 12 bases at J, with 26 bases in the middle. Germline V gene sequence: CDR1 SEHNR, CDR2 FQNEAQ (reference sequence). CDR3 length equals 15 residues.